This TCR beta chain originates from a study of shared clonotypes between healthy human individuals. Points from the study as a whole: An effect of sequencing depth on clonotype sharing among donors was expected.

The assay was carried out at the deep level. Genomic DNA belonging to each subset was distributed in equal measure over several immunoSEQ plates. Original methodology: ImmunoSEQ junction-only sequences lacked quality scores, so their filtering differed. Some clones are missing from TCRdb's copy, which holds only in-frame ones; the method was immunoSEQ multiplex PCR. That table is the source of V, J and clone size, and D and trimming were worked out from the DNA. The sample has a few hundred thousand clones, roughly four fifths seen once; the top ten hold 12%. Trimming removed 5 bases from V and 4 bases from J, with 10 bases in between. This CDR3 is built from 13 residues. In germline, CDR1 is SNHLY, CDR2 FYNNEI. This clone has a handful of counts. Its matching antigen is unknown.

The receptor was isolated from a woman aged 40 to 49 in good health. Some clones in this sample may be carry-over from other donors' samples. Sequencing was done on a sample of PBMCs. This chain joins TRBV2 and TRBJ2-3; no clear D. CDR3 loop: CASSRPLADTQYF. CDR3 sequence (DNA): TGTGCCAGCAGTCGTCCCCTCGCAGATACGCAGTATTTT.